The subject of this entry is one T cell receptor beta chain. Its specificity is unknown. TCRdb itself ran the 5' RACE reads through MiXCR, one entry per CDR3 protein. The table records 550,000 to 600,000 distinct CDR3 sequences, roughly 22% of them present only once. The sample is drawn from a study of T-cell memory formation after mild COVID-19. Turning to the study itself: Largely donor-specific sequence clusters came from two donors.

Study outcomes and limitations: CD4+ contracting clones lay mainly in CM and EM, CD8+ ones in EMRA. Researchers found some responding clones in pre-infection memory, a sign that cross-reactive memory joined.

V lost 1 base to trimming and J lost 6 bases, with 12 bases between them. This CDR3 comprises 15 residues. The germline V gene has CDR1 SEHNR and CDR2 FQNEAQ (reference sequence). Sequencing used PBMCs or a T cell subset sorted from them (not recorded which). This chain uses TRBV7-9 with TRBJ1-4, with D maybe TRBD1 (5 bases). This TCR was recovered from an adult woman who had mild COVID-19 (a few samples of this study predate the infection). Cell type and time point are not known. The CDR3 bases are TGTGCCAGCAGCTTAGAACAGGCCTGGGATGAAAAACTGTTTTTT. Translated, it gives CASSLEQAWDEKLFF.